A single sample is the source of the 19 T cell receptor beta chains below, sequenced in a study of OX40 agonist ivuxolimab in advanced cancers. This table comes from immunoSEQ multiplex PCR, and its TCRdb copy is limited to in-frame clones, with some not included. This table holds about 36,000 clones, about 85% found once. The input for sequencing was CD4+ or CD8+ T cells sorted from blood, taken in a trial of the OX40 agonist ivuxolimab. Source of these receptors: an adult with an advanced solid tumor such as melanoma, head and neck, liver or kidney cancer.

The CDR3 sequence is CASSTPQGQTRRADTQYF. The CDR3 DNA reads as TGCGCCAGCAGCACGCCTCAGGGTCAGACACGTAGGGCAGATACGCAGTATTTT. This chain links TRBV5-1 with TRBJ2-3; a possible D gene is TRBD1 (5 bases). The CDR3 totals 18 residues. V lost 4 bases and J 4 bases, leaving 25 bases between the germline ends. CDR1 is SGHRS and CDR2 is YFSETQ in the germline V gene.

The chain recombines TRBV28 with TRBJ1-2; maybe TRBD1 (6 bases). The V gene's germline CDR1 is MDHEN and CDR2 SYDVKM. V was trimmed by 3 bases and J by 8 bases, leaving 22 bases between them. CDR3 length equals 16 residues. CDR3 protein: CASSFSLGAGVGGYTF. The CDR3 DNA is TGTGCCAGCAGTTTTTCATTGGGGGCAGGGGTGGGAGGCTACACCTTC.

The CDR3 region is CATKGQGATPGLGTDTQYF. CDR3 DNA sequence: TGTGCCACCAAGGGTCAGGGGGCTACCCCAGGGCTTGGCACAGATACGCAGTATTTT. The chain employs TRBV15 and TRBJ2-3; 8 bases align to TRBD1. V lost 7 bases, J lost 1 base, and 19 bases stayed unmatched. This CDR3 comprises 19 residues. CDR1 and CDR2 (germline): LNHNV, YYDKDF (reference sequence).

The chain employs TRBV7-2 and TRBJ2-2, with 8 bases aligning to TRBD1. V was pared by 4 bases and J by 5 bases, with 6 bases of the junction left unmatched. The CDR3 runs 15 residues. The germline CDR1 and CDR2 sequences are SGHTA and FQGNSA. The CDR3 DNA sequence: TGTGCCAGCAGCTCAGGGGGCGCAGGTACCGGGGAGCTGTTTTTT. This translates into CASSSGGAGTGELFF.

J is TRBJ2-2 and V is TRBV6-5; D remains unclear. The germline V and J ends were trimmed by 2 bases and 2 bases, with 12 bases remaining between them. Germline values: CDR1 MNHEY, CDR2 SVGAGI. This CDR3 contains 16 residues. The DNA of the CDR3 is TGTGCCAGCAGTTACGCTTACTCGGGCAACACCGGGGAGCTGTTTTTT. Its protein product is CASSYAYSGNTGELFF.

V is TRBV19 and J is TRBJ1-5; D is ambiguous. V was clipped by 5 bases and J by 7 bases, with 15 bases between them. The germline gives CDR1 LNHDA, CDR2 SQIVND (reference sequence). The CDR3 has 14 residues. The CDR3: CASSQIQKKQPQHF. In DNA form, the CDR3 reads TGTGCCAGTAGTCAAATACAGAAAAAACAGCCCCAGCATTTT. Looking up the rest from reference TRBV19 and TRBJ1-5 gives the full variable domain: DGGITQSPKYLFRKEGQNVTLSCEQNLNHDAMYWYRQDPGQGLRLIYYSQIVNDFQKGDIAEGYSVSREKKESFPLTVTSAQKNPTAFYLCASSQIQKKQPQHFGDGTRLSIL.

The chain uses TRBV19 and TRBJ1-2; D might be TRBD1 (6 bases). CDR3 length equals 18 residues. CDR1 is LNHDA and CDR2 is SQIVND in the germline V gene (reference sequence). Trimming left V 5 bases short and J 5 bases short, with 27 bases between. In DNA form, the CDR3 reads TGTGCCAGTAGTCCCTTACCCGGGACACAATTTTTTTTGTATGGCTACACCTTC. Its translation: CASSPLPGTQFFLYGYTF.

The J gene is TRBJ2-7, the V gene TRBV6-5; D possibly corresponds to TRBD1 (5 bases). V gave up 4 bases and J gave up 3 bases, with 16 bases separating them. Germline V gene lookup returns CDR1 MNHEY and CDR2 SVGAGI. The CDR3 covers 15 residues. The CDR3 nucleotides are TGTGCCAGCAGTTCCCGACATGGGGCCATCTACGAGCAGTACTTC. This encodes CASSSRHGAIYEQYF.

V gene TRBV7-9 combines with J gene TRBJ1-4; D might be TRBD1 (6 bases). Germline V lookup: CDR1 SEHNR, CDR2 FQNEAQ (reference sequence). V lost 0 bases and J 0 bases, leaving 17 bases between the germline ends. The CDR3 is 19 amino acids. CDR3 in DNA: TGTGCCAGCAGCTTAGCGTTAGCCCCTAGGACAGCAACTAATGAAAAACTGTTTTTT. This codes for CASSLALAPRTATNEKLFF.

The CDR3 is CASSTGSGEKLFF. DNA for the CDR3: TGCGCCAGTTCGACAGGGTCGGGTGAAAAACTGTTTTTT. The rearrangement joins TRBV5-1 to TRBJ1-4, with 7 nucleotides matching TRBD1. V dropped 8 bases and J dropped 7; count of bases not matched to a gene: 8. The CDR3 is 13 residues long. Looked up from germline, CDR1 is SGHRS and CDR2 is YFSETQ.

V and J are TRBV5-8 and TRBJ2-5, with a tentative D call TRBD2 (6 bases). The V gene lost 5 bases and the J gene lost 3 bases, with 14 bases spanning the gap. CDR3 length equals 14 residues. In germline, CDR1 is SGHTS, CDR2 YDEGEE. The CDR3 nucleotides are TGTGCCAGCAGTTTAGGTCCTAGCGAAGAGACCCAGTACTTC. Translated, it gives CASSLGPSEETQYF.

In its sample, this clone is medium-sized (0.01 to 0.1%). The V call is TRBV5-6, the J call TRBJ1-2; D perhaps matches TRBD1 (6 bases). V lost 3 bases, J lost 6 bases, and 12 bases lay in between. This CDR3 has 13 amino acids. CDR1 SGHDT and CDR2 YYEEEE come from the germline V gene. CDR3 in amino acids: CASSWNRVDGYTF. CDR3 DNA sequence: TGTGCCAGCAGCTGGAACAGGGTGGATGGCTACACCTTC. The full variable domain, rest sourced from reference TRBV5-6 and TRBJ1-2, is DAGVTQSPTHLIKTRGQQVTLRCSPKSGHDTVSWYQQALGQGPQFIFQYYEEEERQRGNFPDRFSGHQFPNYSSELNVNALLLGDSALYLCASSWNRVDGYTFGSGTRLTVV.

This clone was observed a few times. The V and J genes are TRBV6-5 and TRBJ1-2; D uncertain. V was clipped by 5 bases and J by 4 bases, with 5 bases between them. The CDR3 contains 11 residues. CDR1 and CDR2 from the germline V gene are MNHEY and SVGAGI. The CDR3 coding sequence is TGTGCCAGCAGTCAAGGCTATGGCTACACCTTC. Translated, it gives CASSQGYGYTF.

This sequence joins TRBV27 and TRBJ2-5; 13 nucleotides align to TRBD2. The CDR3 totals 14 residues. With 5 bases clipped from V and 5 bases from J, the junction kept 2 bases outside the gene matches. The germline V gene has CDR1 MNHEY and CDR2 SMNVEV (reference sequence). The CDR3 DNA follows: TGTGCCAGCAGTCTGACTAGCGGGAGGGAGACCCAGTACTTC. Amino acid sequence: CASSLTSGRETQYF.

This clone occurred a few times. The genes are TRBV4-1 and TRBJ1-5; D is unresolved. Germline CDR1 and CDR2: MGHRA and YSYEKL. This CDR3 spans 15 amino acids. Trimming removed 1 base from V and 4 bases from J, with 11 bases in between. The CDR3 region has the DNA TGCGCCAGCAGCCAAGCGACCCAAGGGAATCAGCCCCAGCATTTT. Its protein product is CASSQATQGNQPQHF.

This clone was counted between two and nine times. V and J are TRBV7-2 and TRBJ2-3; possibly TRBD1 or TRBD2 for D (5 bases each). V was trimmed by 5 bases and J by 8 bases, leaving 11 bases between them. The CDR3 contains 12 residues. Germline lookup yields CDR1 SGHTA and CDR2 FQGNSA. DNA of the CDR3: TGTGCCAGCAGCCCCTTTGGGGGTACGCAGTATTTT. It translates to CASSPFGGTQYF.

A single count supports this clone. This CDR3 is CASSVGAGQGRTQYF. The CDR3 nucleotides are TGTGCCAGCAGCGTAGGGGCGGGGCAGGGCAGGACCCAGTACTTC. The V gene is TRBV9, the J gene TRBJ2-5; D may be TRBD2 (6 bases). This CDR3 comprises 15 residues. V was trimmed by 0 bases and J by 7 bases, leaving 16 bases between them. Germline loops: CDR1 SGDLS, CDR2 YYNGEE.

The chain links TRBV14 to TRBJ2-5; D is tentatively TRBD1 or TRBD2 (5 bases each). Between the trimmed V and J ends, which lost 2 bases and 0 bases, there was a span of 10 bases. Germline V gene data show CDR1 as SGHDN and CDR2 as FVKESK. This CDR3 contains 15 residues. CDR3 bases: TGTGCCAGCAGCCAAATGGGACGGAACCAAGAGACCCAGTACTTC. Protein: CASSQMGRNQETQYF. Combining the CDR3 with reference TRBV14 and TRBJ2-5 gives the whole variable domain EAGVTQFPSHSVIEKGQTVTLRCDPISGHDNLYWYRRVMGKEIKFLLHFVKESKQDESGMPNNRFLAERTGGTYSTLKVQPAELEDSGVYFCASSQMGRNQETQYFGPGTRLLVL.

The CDR3 region has the DNA TGTGCCAGCAGCCCGGGACCCCCTGTGAACGAGCAGTACTTC. As protein: CASSPGPPVNEQYF. The rearrangement joins TRBV2 to TRBJ2-7; the D call may be TRBD1 or TRBD2 (5 bases each). The germline V gene has CDR1 SNHLY and CDR2 FYNNEI. There are 14 residues in the CDR3. The germline V and J ends were trimmed by 6 bases and 5 bases, with 17 bases remaining between them.